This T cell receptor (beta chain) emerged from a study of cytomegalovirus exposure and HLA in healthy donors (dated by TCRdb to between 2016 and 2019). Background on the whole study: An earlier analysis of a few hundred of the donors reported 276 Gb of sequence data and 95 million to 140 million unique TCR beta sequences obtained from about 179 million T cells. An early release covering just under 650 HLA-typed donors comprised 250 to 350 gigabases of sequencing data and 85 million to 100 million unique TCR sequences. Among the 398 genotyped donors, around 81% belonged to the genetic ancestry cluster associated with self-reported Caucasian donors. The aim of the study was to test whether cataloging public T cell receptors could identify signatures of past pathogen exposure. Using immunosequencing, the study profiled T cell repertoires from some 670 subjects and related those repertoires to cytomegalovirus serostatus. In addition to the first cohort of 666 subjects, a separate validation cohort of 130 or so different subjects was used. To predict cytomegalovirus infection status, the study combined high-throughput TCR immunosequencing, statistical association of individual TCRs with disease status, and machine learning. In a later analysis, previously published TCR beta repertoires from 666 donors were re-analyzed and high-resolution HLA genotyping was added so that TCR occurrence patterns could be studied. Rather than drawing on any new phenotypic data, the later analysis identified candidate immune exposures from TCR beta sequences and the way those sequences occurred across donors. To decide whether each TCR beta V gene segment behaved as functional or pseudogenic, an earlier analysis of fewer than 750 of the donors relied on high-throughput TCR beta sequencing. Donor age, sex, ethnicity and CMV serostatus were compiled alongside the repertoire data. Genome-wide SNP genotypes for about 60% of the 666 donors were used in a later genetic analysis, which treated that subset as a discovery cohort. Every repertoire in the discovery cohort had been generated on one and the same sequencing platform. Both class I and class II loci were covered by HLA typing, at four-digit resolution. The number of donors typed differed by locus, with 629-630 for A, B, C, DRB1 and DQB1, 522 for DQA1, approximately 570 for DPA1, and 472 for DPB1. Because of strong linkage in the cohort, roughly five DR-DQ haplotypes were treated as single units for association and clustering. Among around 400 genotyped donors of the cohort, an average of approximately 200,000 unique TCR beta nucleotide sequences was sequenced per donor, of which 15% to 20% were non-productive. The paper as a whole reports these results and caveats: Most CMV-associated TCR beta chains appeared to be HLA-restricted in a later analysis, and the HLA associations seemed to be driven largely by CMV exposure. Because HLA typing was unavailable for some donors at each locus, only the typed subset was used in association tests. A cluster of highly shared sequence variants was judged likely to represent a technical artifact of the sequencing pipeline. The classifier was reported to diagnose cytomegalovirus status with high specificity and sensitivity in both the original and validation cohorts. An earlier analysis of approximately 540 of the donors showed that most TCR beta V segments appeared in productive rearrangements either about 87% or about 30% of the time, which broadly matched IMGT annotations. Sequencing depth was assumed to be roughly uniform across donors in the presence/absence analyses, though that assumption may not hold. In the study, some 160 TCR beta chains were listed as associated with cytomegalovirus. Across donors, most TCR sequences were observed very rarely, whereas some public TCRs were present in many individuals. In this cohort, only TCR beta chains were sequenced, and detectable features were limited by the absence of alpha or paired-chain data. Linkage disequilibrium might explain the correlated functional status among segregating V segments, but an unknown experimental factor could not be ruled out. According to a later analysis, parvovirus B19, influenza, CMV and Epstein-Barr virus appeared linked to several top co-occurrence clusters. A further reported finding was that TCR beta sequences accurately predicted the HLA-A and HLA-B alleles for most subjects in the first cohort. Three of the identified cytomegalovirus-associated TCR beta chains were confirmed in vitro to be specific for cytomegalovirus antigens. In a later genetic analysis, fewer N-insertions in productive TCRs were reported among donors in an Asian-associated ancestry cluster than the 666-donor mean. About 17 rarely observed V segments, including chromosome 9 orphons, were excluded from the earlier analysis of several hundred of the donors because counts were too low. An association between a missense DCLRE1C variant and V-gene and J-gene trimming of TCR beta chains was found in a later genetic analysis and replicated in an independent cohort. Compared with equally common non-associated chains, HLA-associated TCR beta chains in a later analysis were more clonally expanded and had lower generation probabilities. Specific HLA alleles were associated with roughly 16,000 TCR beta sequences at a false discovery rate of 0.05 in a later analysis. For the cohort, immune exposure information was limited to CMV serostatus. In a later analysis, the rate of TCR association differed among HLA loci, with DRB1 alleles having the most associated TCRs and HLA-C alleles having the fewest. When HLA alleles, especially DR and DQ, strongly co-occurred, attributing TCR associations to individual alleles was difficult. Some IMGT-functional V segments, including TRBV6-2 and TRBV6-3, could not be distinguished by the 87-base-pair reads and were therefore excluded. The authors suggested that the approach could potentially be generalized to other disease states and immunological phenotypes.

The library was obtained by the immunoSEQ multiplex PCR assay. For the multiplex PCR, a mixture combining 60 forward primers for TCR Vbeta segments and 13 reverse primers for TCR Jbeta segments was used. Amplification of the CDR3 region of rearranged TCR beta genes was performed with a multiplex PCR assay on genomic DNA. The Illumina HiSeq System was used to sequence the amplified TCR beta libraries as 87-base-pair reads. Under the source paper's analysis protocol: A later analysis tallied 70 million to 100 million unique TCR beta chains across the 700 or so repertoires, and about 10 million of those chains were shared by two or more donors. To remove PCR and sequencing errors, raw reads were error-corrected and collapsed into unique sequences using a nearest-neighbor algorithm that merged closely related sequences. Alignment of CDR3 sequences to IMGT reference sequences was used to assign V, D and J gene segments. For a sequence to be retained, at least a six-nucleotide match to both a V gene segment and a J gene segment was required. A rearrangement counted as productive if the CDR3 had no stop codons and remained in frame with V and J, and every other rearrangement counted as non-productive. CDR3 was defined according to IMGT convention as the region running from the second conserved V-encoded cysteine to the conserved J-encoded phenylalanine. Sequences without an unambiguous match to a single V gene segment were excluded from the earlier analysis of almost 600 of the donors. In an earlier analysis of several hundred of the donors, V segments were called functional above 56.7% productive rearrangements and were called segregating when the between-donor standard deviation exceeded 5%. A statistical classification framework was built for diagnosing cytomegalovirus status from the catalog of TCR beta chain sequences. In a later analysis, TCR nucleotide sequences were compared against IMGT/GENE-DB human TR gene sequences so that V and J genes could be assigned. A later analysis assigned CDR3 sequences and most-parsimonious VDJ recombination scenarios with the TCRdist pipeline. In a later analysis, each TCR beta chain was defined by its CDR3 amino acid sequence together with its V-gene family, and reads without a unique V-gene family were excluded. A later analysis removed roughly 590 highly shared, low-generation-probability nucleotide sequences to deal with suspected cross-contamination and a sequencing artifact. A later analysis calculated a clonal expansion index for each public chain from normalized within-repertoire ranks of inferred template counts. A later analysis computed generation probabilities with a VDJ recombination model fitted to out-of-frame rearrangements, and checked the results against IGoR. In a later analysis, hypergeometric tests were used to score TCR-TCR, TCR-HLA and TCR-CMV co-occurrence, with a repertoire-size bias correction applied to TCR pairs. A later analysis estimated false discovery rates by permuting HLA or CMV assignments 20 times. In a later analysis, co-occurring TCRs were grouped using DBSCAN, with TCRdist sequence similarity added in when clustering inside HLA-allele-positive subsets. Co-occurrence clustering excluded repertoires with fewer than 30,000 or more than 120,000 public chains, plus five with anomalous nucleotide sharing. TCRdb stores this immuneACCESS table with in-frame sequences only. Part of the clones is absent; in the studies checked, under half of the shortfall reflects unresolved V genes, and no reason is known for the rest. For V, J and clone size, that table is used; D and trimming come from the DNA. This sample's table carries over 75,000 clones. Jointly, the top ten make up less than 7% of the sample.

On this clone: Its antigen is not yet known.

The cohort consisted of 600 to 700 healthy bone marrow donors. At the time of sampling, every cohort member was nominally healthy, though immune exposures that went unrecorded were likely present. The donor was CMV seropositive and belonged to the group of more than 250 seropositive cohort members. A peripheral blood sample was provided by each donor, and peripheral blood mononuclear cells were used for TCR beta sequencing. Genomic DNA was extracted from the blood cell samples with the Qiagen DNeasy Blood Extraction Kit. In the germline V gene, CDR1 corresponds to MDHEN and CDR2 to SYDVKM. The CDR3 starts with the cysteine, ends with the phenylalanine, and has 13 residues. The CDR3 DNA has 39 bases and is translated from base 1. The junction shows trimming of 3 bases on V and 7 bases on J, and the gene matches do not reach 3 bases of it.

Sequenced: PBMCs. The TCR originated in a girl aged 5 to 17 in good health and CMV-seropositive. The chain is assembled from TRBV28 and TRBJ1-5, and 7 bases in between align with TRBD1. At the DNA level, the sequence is TGTGCCAGCAGTTTTAGGGGGCGGCAGCCCCAGCATTTT. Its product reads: CASSFRGRQPQHF. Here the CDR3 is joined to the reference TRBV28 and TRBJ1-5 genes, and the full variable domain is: DVKVTQSSRYLVKRTGEKVFLECVQDMDHENMFWYRQDPGLGLRLIYFSYDVKMKEKGDIPEGYSVSREKKERFSLILESASTNQTSMYLCASSFRGRQPQHFGDGTRLSIL.